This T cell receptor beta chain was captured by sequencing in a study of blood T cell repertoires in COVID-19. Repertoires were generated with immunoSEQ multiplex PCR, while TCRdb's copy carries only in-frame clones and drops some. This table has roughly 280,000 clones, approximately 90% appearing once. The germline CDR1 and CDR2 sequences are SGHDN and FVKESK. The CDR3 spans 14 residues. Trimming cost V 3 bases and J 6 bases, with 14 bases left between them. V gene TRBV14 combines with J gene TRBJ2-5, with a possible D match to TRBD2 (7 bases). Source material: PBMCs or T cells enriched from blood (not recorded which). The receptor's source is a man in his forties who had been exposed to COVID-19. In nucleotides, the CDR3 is TGTGCCAGCAGCCATAGGGGGGGCGCGAAGACCCAGTACTTC. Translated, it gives CASSHRGGAKTQYF. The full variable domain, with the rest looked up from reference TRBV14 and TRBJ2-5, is EAGVTQFPSHSVIEKGQTVTLRCDPISGHDNLYWYRRVMGKEIKFLLHFVKESKQDESGMPNNRFLAERTGGTYSTLKVQPAELEDSGVYFCASSHRGGAKTQYFGPGTRLLVL.